This is a list of T cell receptor beta chains from one sample in a study of monozygotic twins with inflammatory bowel disease. No DNA is given; TCRdb re-called the 5' RACE reads and lists each CDR3 protein once. This table holds roughly 320,000 distinct CDR3 sequences. The specimen was blood. The receptor set was obtained from a human donor with ulcerative colitis or Crohn's disease, or a healthy co-twin of an affected twin (not recorded which). CDR3s include the opening cysteine and the closing phenylalanine or tryptophan.

>TRBJ2-7|TRBV6-1
CASGPDGTSGIEQYF
>TRBJ2-1|TRBV30
CAWSVVGRDNSQPQFF
>TRBJ2-7|TRBV6-6
CASSRGGGYEQYF
>TRBJ2-1|TRBV11-2
CASSLEIASGRANEQFF
>TRBJ1-6|TRBV6-5
CASSLRGSYNSPLHF
>TRBJ2-1|TRBV14
CASSPQGAAGEFSSYNEQFF
>TRBJ1-1|TRBV29-1
CSARKPTEKTEAFF
>TRBJ2-7|TRBV5-1
CASSPGQGWEQYF
>TRBJ2-2|TRBV3-1
CASSHPGLAGYTGELFF
>TRBJ1-1|TRBV4-3
CASSRDTGGNTEAFF
>TRBJ2-1|TRBV20-1
CSANTKLAGGSWGYNEQFF
>TRBJ1-2|TRBV20-1
CSASGQSYGYTF
>TRBJ1-3|TRBV4-3
CASSLGAGTGNTIYF
>TRBJ1-2|TRBV6-5
CASTWRAGYGYTF
>TRBJ2-2|TRBV5-1
CASSFPWMNTGELFF
>TRBJ2-4|TRBV6-1
CASSAGIENIQYF
>TRBJ2-1|TRBV24-1
CATSDLRGPRGKQFF
>TRBJ1-5|TRBV6-1
CASSHTGQKFSNQPQHF
>TRBJ2-2|TRBV27
CASRSAGELFF
>TRBJ2-2|TRBV7-2
CASSRGLASTGELFF
>TRBJ2-5|TRBV5-1
CASTGWRETQYF
>TRBJ2-7|TRBV6-5
CASSYSTGAVQYF
>TRBJ2-3|TRBV7-2
CASSLGWSTDTQYF
>TRBJ1-5|TRBV6-5
CASSYPISPDPNQPQHF
>TRBJ2-7|TRBV20-1
CSARDLGGLYEQYF
>TRBJ2-7|TRBV4-3
CASSPSVGSSYEQYF
>TRBJ2-7|TRBV18
CASSPMSRLTYEQYF
>TRBJ2-2|TRBV2
CASSELKFANTGEPFF
>TRBJ1-5|TRBV24-1
CATSWGQGSNQPQHF
>TRBJ2-1|TRBV9
CASSVDLGRVNEQFF
>TRBJ1-5|TRBV7-2
CASSSIWDQPQHF
>TRBJ2-3|TRBV5-6
CASSGLARTDTQYF
>TRBJ2-7|TRBV12-3/TRBV12-4
CASRRRDRGTEQYF
>TRBJ2-3|TRBV20-1
CSALSLAGGLSTDTQYF
>TRBJ2-7|TRBV5-1
CASSLGGRDGTYEQYF
>TRBJ2-4|TRBV10-2
CASQTSEITAVGIQYF
>TRBJ1-4|TRBV28
CASGYPRGTNEKLFF
>TRBJ2-5|TRBV3-1
CASSQDWLAGVETQYF
>TRBJ2-5|TRBV5-1
CASSFGMAGETQYF
>TRBJ2-2|TRBV29-1
CSVGTGGSNTGELFF
>TRBJ2-3|TRBV5-1
CASSESSGGSPDTQYF
>TRBJ1-1|TRBV19
CASSIPGTGRAFF
>TRBJ2-5|TRBV20-1
CSADGRNPYQETQYF
>TRBJ2-1|TRBV5-5
CASSSDPQGEQFF
>TRBJ2-1|TRBV20-1
CSACDPSSYNEQFF
>TRBJ1-5|TRBV24-1
CATSGGLGRNNQPQHF
>TRBJ2-7|TRBV5-1
CASSHGSFPYEQYF
>TRBJ2-3|TRBV5-1
CASSLAFGGSTDTQYF
>TRBJ1-6|TRBV14
CASSQGPLSNSPLHF
>TRBJ2-3|TRBV7-2
CASSFSSGGLRGDTQYF
>TRBJ2-7|TRBV5-1
CASSFRSGTGDSYEQYF
>TRBJ1-5|TRBV6-1
CASSPGQGGSNQPQHF
>TRBJ1-2|TRBV3-1
CASSQVPFQGAGGYTF
>TRBJ2-3|TRBV19
CASSIRRRGGSTDTQYF
>TRBJ2-3|TRBV5-1
CASSIGTSGNTDTQYF
>TRBJ1-6|TRBV4-3
CASSRLPPGGDSPLHF
>TRBJ2-2|TRBV7-8
CASSLGQGTGTGELFF